These 14 T cell receptor beta chains were all obtained from the same sample, sequenced in a study of CD8 T cells in ankylosing spondylitis. Study observations and caveats: A TCR beta motif of fewer than ten highly homologous variants seemed to mark ankylosing spondylitis blood.

These receptors' targets are unknown. TCRdb called the 5' RACE reads again in MiXCR, with one record for every CDR3 protein. The repertoire holds 500,000 to 650,000 distinct CDR3 sequences, with under 5.5% as singletons. Source material: blood, either unsorted or a sorted T cell fraction (not recorded which). These receptors were collected from a male donor with ankylosing spondylitis.

This clonotype has at least ten counts. The rearrangement uses TRBV5-1 and TRBJ1-1, with a possible D match to TRBD1 (5 bases). The CDR3 is 15 residues long. The germline V gene has CDR1 SGHRS and CDR2 YFSETQ. V was shortened by 4 bases and J by 0 bases, with 13 bases between the two germline ends. CDR3 sequence reads: CASSRRGKLNTEAFF. CDR3 sequence (DNA): TGCGCCAGCAGCAGGAGGGGTAAATTGAACACTGAAGCTTTCTTT.

This clonotype has a count of ten or more. The chain joins TRBV7-8 to TRBJ2-5; the D call may be TRBD1 or TRBD2 (5 bases each). Between the trimmed V and J ends, which lost 1 base and 7 bases, there was a span of 16 bases. This CDR3 region has 15 residues. Germline assignment: CDR1 SGHVS and CDR2 FQNEAQ. CDR3 nucleotide sequence: TGTGCCAGCAGCTTAGTCTGGGGACGTCTTTTGACCCAGTACTTC. This codes for CASSLVWGRLLTQYF.

This clonotype appeared many times. The chain links TRBV5-1 to TRBJ2-6; D remains unclear. This CDR3 comprises 14 residues. Trimming pared 1 base from V and 4 bases from J, leaving 6 bases between. The germline V gene encodes CDR1 SGHRS and CDR2 YFSETQ. The CDR3 spells CASSLLSGANVLTF. The CDR3 region has the DNA TGCGCCAGCAGCTTGCTTTCCGGGGCCAACGTCCTGACTTTC. Looking up the rest from reference TRBV5-1 and TRBJ2-6 gives the full variable domain: KAGVTQTPRYLIKTRGQQVTLSCSPISGHRSVSWYQQTPGQGLQFLFEYFSETQRNKGNFPGRFSGRQFSNSRSEMNVSTLELGDSALYLCASSLLSGANVLTFGAGSRLTVL.

This clonotype was seen ten or more times. The V call is TRBV29-1, the J call TRBJ1-2, with D unclear. This CDR3 contains 12 residues. The V gene's germline CDR1 is SQVTM and CDR2 ANQGSEA. Between the trimmed V and J ends, which lost 1 base and 8 bases, there was a span of 11 bases. The CDR3 DNA is TGCAGCGTTGAAGGTGGAGGCCCCGGCTACACCTTC. As protein: CSVEGGGPGYTF.

This clonotype was observed at least ten times. V gene TRBV7-2 combines with J gene TRBJ2-3; 7 bases match TRBD1. Germline-derived CDR1 and CDR2 are SGHTA and FQGNSA. CDR3 size: 14 residues. Losses at the gene ends were 6 bases for V and 4 bases for J; bases not matched to a gene: 7. Written as DNA, the CDR3 is TGTGCCAGCAGTTCCGGACAGGATCCAGATACGCAGTATTTT. Protein product: CASSSGQDPDTQYF.

This clonotype was detected many times. The CDR3 here is CAISGTRDRNTEAFF. The CDR3 DNA sequence: TGTGCCATCAGTGGGACGCGGGACAGGAACACTGAAGCTTTCTTT. The rearrangement joins TRBV10-3 to TRBJ1-1; 7 positions agree with TRBD1. The V and J ends lost 4 bases and 1 base, in that order; junction bases with no gene match: 6. Germline-derived CDR1 and CDR2 are ENHRY and SYGVKD. The CDR3 is made up of 15 amino acids.

This clonotype appeared many times. The chain carries TRBV29-1 and TRBJ2-7; D is tentatively TRBD1 or TRBD2 (5 bases each). Trimming took 7 bases from V and 0 from J, leaving 16 bases between them. Per the germline V gene, CDR1 is SQVTM and CDR2 is ANQGSEA. The CDR3 runs to 14 residues. CDR3 coding DNA: TGCAGCGCATCGGTGGGGGTACACTCCTACGAGCAGTACTTC. Translation gives CSASVGVHSYEQYF.

This clonotype has a count of ten or more. V and J are TRBV5-1 and TRBJ2-1; tentatively, D is TRBD1 (6 bases). CDR3 size: 14 residues. Between the trimmed V and J ends, which lost 0 bases and 8 bases, there was a span of 12 bases. CDR1 and CDR2 from the germline V gene are SGHRS and YFSETQ. Here the CDR3 DNA reads TGCGCCAGCAGCTTGGGACAGGTCTGGGATGAGCAGTTCTTC. Its translation: CASSLGQVWDEQFF.

The chain couples TRBV5-1 to TRBJ2-7; D may correspond to TRBD1 or TRBD2 (6 bases each). CDR1 is SGHRS, CDR2 YFSETQ, per germline. The CDR3 length is 17 residues. The V gene lost 0 bases and the J gene lost 1 base, with 17 bases spanning the gap. The CDR3 nucleotides are TGCGCCAGCAGCTTGGGCCCGACGGGGGCCCTTTCCTACGAGCAGTACTTC. This codes for CASSLGPTGALSYEQYF.

This clonotype was observed many times. This rearrangement joins TRBV4-3 to TRBJ2-5; D is uncertain. Trimming left V 1 base short and J 5 bases short, with 8 bases between. From germline, CDR1 is LGHNA and CDR2 YSLEER. There are 13 residues in the CDR3. The CDR3 region is CASSQGVVETQYF. The CDR3 coding sequence is TGCGCCAGCAGCCAAGGGGTGGTGGAGACCCAGTACTTC.

This clonotype was observed many times. The chain carries TRBV20-1 and TRBJ1-5; TRBD1 is a possible D gene (5 bases). The CDR3 is 13 amino acids. CDR1 DFQATT and CDR2 SNEGSKA come from the germline V gene (reference sequence). The CDR3 is CSGVGGTWSAQHF. The CDR3 DNA reads as TGCAGCGGTGTTGGGGGGACCTGGTCGGCCCAGCATTTT.

This clonotype occurred many times. CDR3 bases: TGTGCCAGCCAGCGGTTGAACACCGGGGAGCTGTTTTTT. As protein: CASQRLNTGELFF. This chain joins TRBV6-6 and TRBJ2-2; tentative D call: TRBD2 (5 bases). Per the germline V gene, CDR1 is MNHNY and CDR2 is SVGAGI (reference sequence). V lost 8 bases to trimming and J lost 1 base, with 8 bases between them. The CDR3 covers 13 residues.

This clonotype was counted ten times or more. The rearrangement uses TRBV12-3 or TRBV12-4 and TRBJ2-7; D gene unclear. The CDR3 totals 15 residues. V lost 6 bases, J lost 2 bases, and 17 bases lay in between. This CDR3 is CASSPERPETYEQYF. Here the CDR3 DNA reads TGTGCCAGCAGCCCAGAAAGGCCCGAAACCTACGAGCAGTACTTC.

This clonotype was recorded at least ten times. This chain joins TRBV10-2 and TRBJ1-2; D remains ambiguous. CDR3 length: 17 residues. Trimming removed 2 bases from V and 0 bases from J, with 16 bases in between. Per the germline V gene, CDR1 is WSHSY and CDR2 is SAAADI. The CDR3 here is CASSERGQRPANYGYTF. The CDR3 DNA follows: TGCGCCAGCAGTGAGAGAGGGCAGCGTCCAGCTAACTATGGCTACACCTTC.